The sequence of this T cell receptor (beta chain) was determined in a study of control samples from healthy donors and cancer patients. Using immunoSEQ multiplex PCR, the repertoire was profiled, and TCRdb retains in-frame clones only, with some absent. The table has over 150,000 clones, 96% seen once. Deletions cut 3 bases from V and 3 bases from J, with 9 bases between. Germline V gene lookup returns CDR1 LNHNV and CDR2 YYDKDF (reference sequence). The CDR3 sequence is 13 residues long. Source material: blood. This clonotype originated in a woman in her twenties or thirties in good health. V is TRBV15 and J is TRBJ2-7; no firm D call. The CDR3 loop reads CATSSGPFYEQYF. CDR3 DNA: TGTGCCACCAGCAGCGGGCCTTTCTACGAGCAGTACTTC.